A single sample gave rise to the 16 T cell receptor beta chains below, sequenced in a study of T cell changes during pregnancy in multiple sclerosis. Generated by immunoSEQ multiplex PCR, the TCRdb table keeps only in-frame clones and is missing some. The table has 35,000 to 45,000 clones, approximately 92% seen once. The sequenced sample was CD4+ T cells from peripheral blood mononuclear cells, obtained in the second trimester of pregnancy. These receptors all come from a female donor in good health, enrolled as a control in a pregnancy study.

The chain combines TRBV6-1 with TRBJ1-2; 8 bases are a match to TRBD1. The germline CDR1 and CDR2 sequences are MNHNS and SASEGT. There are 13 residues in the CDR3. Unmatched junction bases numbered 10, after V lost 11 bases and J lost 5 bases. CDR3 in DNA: TGTGCCGGTAGACAGGGGCTTAGTTATGGCTACACCTTC. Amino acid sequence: CAGRQGLSYGYTF.

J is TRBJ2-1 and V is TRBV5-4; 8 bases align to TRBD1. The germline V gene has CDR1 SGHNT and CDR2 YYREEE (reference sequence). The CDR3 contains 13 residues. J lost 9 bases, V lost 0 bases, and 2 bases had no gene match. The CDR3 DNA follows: TGTGCCAGCAGCTTGGCGCAGGGGGCTGAGCAGTTCTTC. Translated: CASSLAQGAEQFF.

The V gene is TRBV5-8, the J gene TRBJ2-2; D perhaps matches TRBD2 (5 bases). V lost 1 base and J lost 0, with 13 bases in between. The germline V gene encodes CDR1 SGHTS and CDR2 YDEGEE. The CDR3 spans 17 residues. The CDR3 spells CASSLWPEVANTGELFF. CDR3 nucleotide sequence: TGTGCCAGCAGCTTGTGGCCGGAGGTCGCGAACACCGGGGAGCTGTTTTTT.

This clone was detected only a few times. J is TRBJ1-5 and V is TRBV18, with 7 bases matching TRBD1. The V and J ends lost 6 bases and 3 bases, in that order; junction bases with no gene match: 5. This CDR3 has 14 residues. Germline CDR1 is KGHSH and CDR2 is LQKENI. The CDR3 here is CASSPTGDNQPQHF. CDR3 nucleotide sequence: TGTGCCAGCTCGCCTACAGGGGACAATCAGCCCCAGCATTTT.

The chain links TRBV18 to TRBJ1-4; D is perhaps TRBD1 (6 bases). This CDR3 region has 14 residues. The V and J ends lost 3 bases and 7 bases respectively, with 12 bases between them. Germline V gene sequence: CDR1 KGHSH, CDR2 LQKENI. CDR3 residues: CASSPNRAGEKLFF. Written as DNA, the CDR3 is TGTGCCAGCTCACCCAACAGGGCGGGTGAAAAACTGTTTTTT.

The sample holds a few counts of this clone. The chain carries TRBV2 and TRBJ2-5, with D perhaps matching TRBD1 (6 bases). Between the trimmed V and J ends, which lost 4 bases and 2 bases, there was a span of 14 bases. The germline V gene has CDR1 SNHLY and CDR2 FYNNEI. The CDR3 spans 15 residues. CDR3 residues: CASSGRTVLQETQYF. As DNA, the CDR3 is TGTGCCAGCAGTGGACGGACAGTACTTCAAGAGACCCAGTACTTC.

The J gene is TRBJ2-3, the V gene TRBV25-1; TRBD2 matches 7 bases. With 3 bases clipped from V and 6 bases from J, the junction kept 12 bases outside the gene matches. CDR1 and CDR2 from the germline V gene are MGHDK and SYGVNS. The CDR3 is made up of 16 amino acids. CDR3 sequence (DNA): TGTGCCAGCAGTGACCGCCCGGGCGGGAGTTCCGATACGCAGTATTTT. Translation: CASSDRPGGSSDTQYF.

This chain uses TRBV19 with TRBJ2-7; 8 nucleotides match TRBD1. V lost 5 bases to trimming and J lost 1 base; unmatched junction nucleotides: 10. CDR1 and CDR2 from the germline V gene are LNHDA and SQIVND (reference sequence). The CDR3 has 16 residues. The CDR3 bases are TGTGCCAGTAGTGACAGGGGCCGGACTCGTTCCTACGAGCAGTACTTC. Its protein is CASSDRGRTRSYEQYF.

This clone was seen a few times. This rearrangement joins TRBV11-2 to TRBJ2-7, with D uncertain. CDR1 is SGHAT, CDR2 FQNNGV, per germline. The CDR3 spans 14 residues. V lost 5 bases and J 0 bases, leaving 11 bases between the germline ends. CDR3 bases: TGTGCCAGCAGCCCCCAGGCAGACTCCTACGAGCAGTACTTC. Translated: CASSPQADSYEQYF.

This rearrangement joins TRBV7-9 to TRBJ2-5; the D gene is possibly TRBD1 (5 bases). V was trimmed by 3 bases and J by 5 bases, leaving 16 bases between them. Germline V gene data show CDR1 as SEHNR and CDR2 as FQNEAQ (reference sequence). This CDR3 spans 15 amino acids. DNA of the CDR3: TGTGCCAGCAGCTTGGTGGCAGGACAAGAGGAGACCCAGTACTTC. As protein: CASSLVAGQEETQYF.

The CDR3 nucleotides are TGCGCCAGCAGTGAGTCGAAAGTGGACAGTTCTTACGAGCAGTACTTC. This translates into CASSESKVDSSYEQYF. The V call is TRBV10-1, the J call TRBJ2-7, with D perhaps TRBD1 (6 bases). CDR3 length: 16 amino acids. CDR1 and CDR2 (germline): WNHNN, SYGVQD (reference sequence). Trimming took 0 bases from V and 4 from J, leaving 16 bases between them.

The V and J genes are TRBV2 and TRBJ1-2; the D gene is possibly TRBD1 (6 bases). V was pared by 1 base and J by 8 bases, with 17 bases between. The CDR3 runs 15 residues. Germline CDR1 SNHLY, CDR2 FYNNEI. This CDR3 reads CASSEEGGPWLGYTF. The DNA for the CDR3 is TGTGCCAGCAGTGAAGAGGGGGGGCCGTGGCTGGGCTACACCTTC.

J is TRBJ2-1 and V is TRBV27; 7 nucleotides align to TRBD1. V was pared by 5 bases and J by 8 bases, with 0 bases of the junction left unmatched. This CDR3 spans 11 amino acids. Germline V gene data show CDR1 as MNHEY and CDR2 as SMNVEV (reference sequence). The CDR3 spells CASSQGDEQFF. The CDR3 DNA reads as TGTGCCAGCAGTCAGGGGGATGAGCAGTTCTTC.

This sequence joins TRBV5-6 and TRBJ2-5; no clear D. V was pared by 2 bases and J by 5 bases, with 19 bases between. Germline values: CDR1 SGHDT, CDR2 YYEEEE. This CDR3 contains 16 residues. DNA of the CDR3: TGTGCCAGCAGCTTAGCGCATCAATACAACGCGGAGACCCAGTACTTC. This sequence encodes CASSLAHQYNAETQYF.

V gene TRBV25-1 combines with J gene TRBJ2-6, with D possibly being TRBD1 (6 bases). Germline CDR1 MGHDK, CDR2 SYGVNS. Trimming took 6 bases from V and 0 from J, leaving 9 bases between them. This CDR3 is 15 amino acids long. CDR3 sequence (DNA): TGTGCCAGCAGAAGACAGGACTCTGGGGCCAACGTCCTGACTTTC. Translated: CASRRQDSGANVLTF.

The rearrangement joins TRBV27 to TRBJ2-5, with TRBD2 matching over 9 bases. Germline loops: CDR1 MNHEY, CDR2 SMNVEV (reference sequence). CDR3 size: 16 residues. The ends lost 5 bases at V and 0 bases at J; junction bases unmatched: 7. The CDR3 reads CASSPFGGRDQETQYF. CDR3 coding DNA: TGTGCCAGCAGTCCGTTTGGCGGGAGGGACCAAGAGACCCAGTACTTC.